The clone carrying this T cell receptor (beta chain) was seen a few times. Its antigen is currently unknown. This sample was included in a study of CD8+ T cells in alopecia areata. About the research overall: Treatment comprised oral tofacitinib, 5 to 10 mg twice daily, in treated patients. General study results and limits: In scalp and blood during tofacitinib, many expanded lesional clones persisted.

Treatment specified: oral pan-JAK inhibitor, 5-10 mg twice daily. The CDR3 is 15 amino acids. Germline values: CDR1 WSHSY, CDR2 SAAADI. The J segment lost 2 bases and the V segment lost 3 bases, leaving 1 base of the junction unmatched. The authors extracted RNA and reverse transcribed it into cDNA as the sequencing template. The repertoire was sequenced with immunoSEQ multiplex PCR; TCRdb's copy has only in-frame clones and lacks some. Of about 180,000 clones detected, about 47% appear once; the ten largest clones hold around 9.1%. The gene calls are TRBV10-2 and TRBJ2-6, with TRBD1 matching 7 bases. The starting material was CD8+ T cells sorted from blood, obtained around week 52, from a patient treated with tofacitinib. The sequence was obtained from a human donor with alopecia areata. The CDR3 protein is CASSDTGAGANVLTF. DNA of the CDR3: TGCGCCAGCAGTGATACAGGGGCTGGGGCCAACGTCCTGACTTTC.